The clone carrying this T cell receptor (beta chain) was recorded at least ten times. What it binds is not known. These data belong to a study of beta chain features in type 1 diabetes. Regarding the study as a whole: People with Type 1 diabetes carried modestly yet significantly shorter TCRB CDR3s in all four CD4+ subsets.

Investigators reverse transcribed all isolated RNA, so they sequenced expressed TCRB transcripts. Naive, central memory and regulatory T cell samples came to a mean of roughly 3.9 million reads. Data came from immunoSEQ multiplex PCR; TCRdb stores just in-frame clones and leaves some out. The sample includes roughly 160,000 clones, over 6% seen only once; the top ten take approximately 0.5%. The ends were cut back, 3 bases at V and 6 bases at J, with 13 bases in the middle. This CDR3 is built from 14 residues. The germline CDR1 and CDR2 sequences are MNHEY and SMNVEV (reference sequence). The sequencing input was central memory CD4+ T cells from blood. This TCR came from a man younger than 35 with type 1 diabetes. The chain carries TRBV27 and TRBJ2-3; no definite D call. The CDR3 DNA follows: TGTGCCAGCAGTTTTATTGCTAGTGGGGATACGCAGTATTTT. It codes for CASSFIASGDTQYF.